Below, one T cell receptor beta chain is given with its context. The data were obtained in a study of blood T cell repertoires in COVID-19. Whole-study context: COVID-19 samples, acute and convalescent, were from the United States, Italy and Spain.

The CDR3 is 14 residues long. With 5 bases clipped from V and 5 bases from J, the junction kept 9 bases outside the gene matches. Germline V gene data show CDR1 as KGHSH and CDR2 as LQKENI. In the original analysis: How many nucleated cells were present was estimated from reference gene primer amplification. Assay: immunoSEQ multiplex PCR; the TCRdb copy retains only in-frame clones and omits some. For V, J and clone size, that table is used; D and trimming come from the DNA. This table has about 240,000 clones, 70% to 90% appearing once. This TCR derives from a man aged 60 to 69 with acute or convalescent COVID-19. V and J are TRBV18 and TRBJ2-7; 7 nucleotides match TRBD1. The source material was peripheral blood. The CDR3 region is CASSSQTGSHEQYF. The CDR3 nucleotides are TGTGCCAGCTCATCGCAGACAGGGTCCCACGAGCAGTACTTC.